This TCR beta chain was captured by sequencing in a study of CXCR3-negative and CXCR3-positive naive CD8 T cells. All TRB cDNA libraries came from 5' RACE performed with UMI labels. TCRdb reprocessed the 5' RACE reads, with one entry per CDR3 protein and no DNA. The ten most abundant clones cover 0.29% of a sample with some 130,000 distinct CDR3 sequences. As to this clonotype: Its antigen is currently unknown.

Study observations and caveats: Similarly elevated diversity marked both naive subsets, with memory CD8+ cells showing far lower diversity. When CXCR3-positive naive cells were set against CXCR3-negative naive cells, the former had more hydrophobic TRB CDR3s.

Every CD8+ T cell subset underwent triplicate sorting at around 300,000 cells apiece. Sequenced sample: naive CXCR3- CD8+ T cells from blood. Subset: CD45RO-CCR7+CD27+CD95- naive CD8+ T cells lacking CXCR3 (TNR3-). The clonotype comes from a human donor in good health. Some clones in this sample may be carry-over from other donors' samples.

The CDR3 loop is CASSSAGGSYNEQFF. The rearrangement uses TRBV7-8 and TRBJ2-1; the TCRdb D gene call, TRBD1, has no DNA to confirm it. CDR1 and CDR2 from the germline V gene are SGHVS and FQNEAQ. The CDR3 totals 15 residues. The full variable domain, with the rest looked up from reference TRBV7-8 and TRBJ2-1, is GAGVSQSPRYKVAKRGQDVALRCDPISGHVSLFWYQQALGQGPEFLTYFQNEAQLDKSGLPSDRFFAERPEGSVSTLKIQRTQQEDSAVYLCASSSAGGSYNEQFFGPGTRLTVL.